This T cell receptor beta chain was documented in a study of control samples from healthy donors and cancer patients. Here immunoSEQ multiplex PCR was the method, and the copy in TCRdb shows in-frame clones only, minus some. The data show 65,000 to 90,000 clones, about nine tenths seen once. This CDR3 comprises 14 residues. The V gene's germline CDR1 is MNHEY and CDR2 SVGEGT. The junction had 4 bases not matched to a gene; V was cut back by 5 bases and J by 5 bases. The source material was PBMCs. V and J are TRBV6-2 or TRBV6-3 and TRBJ2-4, with 9 bases lining up with TRBD1. The TCR was taken from a woman between 45 and 65 years old with colorectal cancer. CDR3 in amino acids: CASSRQGVQNIQYF. For the CDR3, the DNA is TGTGCCAGCAGTAGACAGGGGGTTCAAAACATTCAGTACTTC.